This TCR beta chain derives from a study of T cell responses to AZD1222 COVID-19 vaccine. Study outcomes and limitations: Spike-specific TCR depth and breadth grew after two AZD1222 doses. Baseline testing showed seropositivity in only 5 or 6 AZD1222 recipients. Possibly, clonal diversity was underestimated; donors were largely white British and included more females.

Analysis merged second doses at about 4 or about 12 weeks. On this clone itself: The antigen is unknown.

The CDR3 length is 15 residues. Germline CDR1 reads LGHDT; CDR2 reads YNNKEL (reference sequence). The trim removed 1 base at V and 3 bases at J, leaving 4 bases unmatched. Assay used: immunoSEQ multiplex PCR; TCRdb lists only in-frame clones, some missing. The repertoire holds more than 85,000 clones, with about nine tenths as singletons. The origin of this receptor is an adult who received the AZD1222 COVID-19 vaccine. The chain combines TRBV3-1 (or the pseudogene TRBV3-2) with TRBJ2-7, with 9 bases that match TRBD1. This material consisted of peripheral blood, taken 28 days after the second AZD1222 dose. CDR3 residues: CASSQGTGGYYEQYF. The CDR3, as DNA: TGTGCCAGCAGCCAAGGAACAGGGGGCTACTACGAGCAGTACTTC.